This TCR beta chain was sequenced during a study of cytomegalovirus exposure and HLA in healthy donors. Nominally healthy donors were sampled, though unrecorded immune exposures were likely. A word on this clone: The antigen remains undetermined.

Primers: 60 Vbeta forward and 13 Jbeta reverse. TCRdb's table, derived via immunoSEQ multiplex PCR, lists solely in-frame clones and lacks some. The sample includes over 95,000 clones, roughly 80% of them seen just once. Findings and caveats of the study: Later work found that TCR association rates differed between HLA loci; DRB1 had the most and HLA-C the fewest. There were several of the most significant clusters that appeared linked to common viral pathogens in a later analysis. It was only CMV serostatus that was available as immune exposure information.

Trimming took 6 bases from V and 1 from J; bases not matched to a gene: 6. The CDR3 consists of 15 residues. Germline loops: CDR1 MNHNS, CDR2 SASEGT. This rearrangement joins TRBV6-1 to TRBJ2-7; TRBD1 matches at 10 bases. Sequenced material: PBMCs. This receptor was obtained from a man aged 35-49 years in good health and CMV-seronegative. CDR3 DNA: TGTGCCAGCAGCACCCGGGACAGGGGATCCTACGAGCAGTACTTC. Its protein product is CASSTRDRGSYEQYF.